Described below is a single TCR beta chain sequence and its context. This record belongs to a study of cytomegalovirus exposure and HLA in healthy donors. Germline loops: CDR1 MGHDK, CDR2 SYGVNS. The CDR3 runs 12 residues. The V end was cut by 4 bases, the J end by 8 bases, with 8 bases between. The PCR used 60 Vbeta and 13 Jbeta primers. Clones were sequenced by immunoSEQ multiplex PCR, and TCRdb holds only the in-frame ones, with some missing. The sample holds about 190,000 clones, around four fifths seen once. This receptor was obtained from a woman aged 45 to 65 in good health and CMV-seropositive. Material for sequencing was PBMCs. The genes are TRBV25-1 and TRBJ1-4; unclear D gene. The CDR3 region is CASSGAGEKLFF. The CDR3 region has the DNA TGTGCCAGCAGTGGGGCGGGGGAAAAACTGTTTTTT.